In its sample, the clone carrying this TCR beta chain was seen many times. A single record per CDR3 protein comes from TCRdb applying MiXCR to the 5' RACE reads. The repertoire holds fewer than 35,000 distinct CDR3 sequences, roughly a tenth seen once, with 10% to 15% in the top ten. This specimen comes from a study of T cells after yellow fever vaccination. This material consisted of PBMCs, either bulk or a sorted T-cell subset (CD4+, CD8+, memory, or dextramer-sorted; not recorded which), taken approximately 16 days after the first yellow fever vaccination. The TCR originated in a man aged 18 to 30 who received the YFV17D yellow fever vaccine.

The CDR3 region is CASSRRRENEKLFF. The CDR3 bases are TGTGCCAGCTCACGGCGGAGAGAAAATGAAAAACTGTTTTTT. The chain is built from TRBV18 and TRBJ1-4; D not resolved. CDR1 and CDR2 from the germline V gene are KGHSH and LQKENI. Trimming pared 4 bases from V and 5 bases from J, leaving 11 bases between. CDR3 length: 14 amino acids.